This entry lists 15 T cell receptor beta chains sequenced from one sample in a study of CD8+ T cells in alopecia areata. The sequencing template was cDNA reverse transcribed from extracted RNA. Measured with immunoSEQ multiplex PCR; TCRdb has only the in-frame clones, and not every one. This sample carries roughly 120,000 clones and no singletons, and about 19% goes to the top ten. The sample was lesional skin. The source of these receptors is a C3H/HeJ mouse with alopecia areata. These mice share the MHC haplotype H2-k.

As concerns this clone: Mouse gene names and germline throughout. This CDR3 is CASNGGTYEQYF. CDR3 DNA, as far as it was read: TGTGCCAGCAATGGGGGGACCTAT. V gene TRBV13-3 combines with J gene TRBJ2-7, with 7 bases identical to TRBD2. The CDR3 goes on 4 residues after the read ends, and that part is filled in from the germline J gene. After removal of 6 bases from V and 2 bases from J, the junction contained 2 bases not matched to a gene. Germline V gives CDR1 NNHDY, CDR2 SYVADS. The CDR3 totals 12 residues.

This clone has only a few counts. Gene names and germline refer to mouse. Incomplete CDR3 DNA: TGTGCCAGCAGTATCGGGGGGCGGGTTGCAGAA. Residues: CASSIGGRVAE. The entire CDR3 sequence reads CASSIGGRVAETLYF. This chain links TRBV19 with TRBJ2-3, with D tentatively TRBD2 (7 bases). The read falls 4 residues short of the CDR3 end, and the missing part is taken from the germline J gene. CDR3 size: 15 residues. Deletions cut 2 bases from V and 2 bases from J, with 12 bases between. Germline loops: CDR1 FNHDT, CDR2 SITEND (reference sequence). Full variable domain (missing parts from reference TRBV19 and TRBJ2-3): GGIITQTPKFLIGQEGQKLTLKCQQNFNHDTMYWYRQDSGKGLRLIYYSITENDLQKGDLSEGYDASREKKSSFSLTVTSAQKNEMAVFLCASSIGGRVAETLYFGSGTRLTVL.

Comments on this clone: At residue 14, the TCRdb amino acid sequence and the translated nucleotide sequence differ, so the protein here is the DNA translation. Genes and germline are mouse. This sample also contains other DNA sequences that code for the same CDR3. The CDR3 loop is CASSDAEDRGLGNTLYF. The CDR3 DNA, read in part, is TGTGCCAGCAGTGATGCGGAGGACAGGGGGCTTGGAAATACG. The chain uses TRBV13-3 and TRBJ1-3; 11 bases match TRBD1. The missing CDR3 end, 3 residues past where the read stops, is filled in from the germline J gene. The CDR3 sequence is 17 residues long. Germline V CDR1 and CDR2: NNHDY, SYVADS. The J segment lost 3 bases and the V segment lost 0 bases, leaving 5 bases of the junction unmatched.

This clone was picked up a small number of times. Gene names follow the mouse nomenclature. The sequenced CDR3 bases are TGTGCCAGCAGTACAGGGAGGGACGAA. This gives the protein CASSTGRDE. The entire CDR3 protein is CASSTGRDERLFF. The genes are TRBV13-3 and TRBJ1-4, with a possible D match to TRBD1 (6 bases). The read halts 4 residues ahead of the CDR3 end, with the missing end drawn from the germline J gene. The V end was cut by 4 bases, the J end by 6 bases, with 10 bases between. CDR3 length: 13 amino acids. CDR1 and CDR2 from the germline V gene are NNHDY and SYVADS. Full variable domain (missing parts from reference TRBV13-3 and TRBJ1-4): EAAVTQSPRSKVAVTGGKVTLSCHQTNNHDYMYWYRQDTGHGLRLIHYSYVADSTEKGDIPDGYKASRPSQENFSLILELASLSQTAVYFCASSTGRDERLFFGHGTKLSVL.

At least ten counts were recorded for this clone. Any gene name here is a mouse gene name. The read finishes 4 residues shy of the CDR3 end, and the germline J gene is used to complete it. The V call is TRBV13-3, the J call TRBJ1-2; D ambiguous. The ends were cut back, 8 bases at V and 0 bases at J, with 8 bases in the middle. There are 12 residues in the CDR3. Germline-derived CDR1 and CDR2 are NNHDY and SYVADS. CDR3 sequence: CASLGPNSDYTF. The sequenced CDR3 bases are TGTGCCAGTCTGGGTCCAAACTCC.

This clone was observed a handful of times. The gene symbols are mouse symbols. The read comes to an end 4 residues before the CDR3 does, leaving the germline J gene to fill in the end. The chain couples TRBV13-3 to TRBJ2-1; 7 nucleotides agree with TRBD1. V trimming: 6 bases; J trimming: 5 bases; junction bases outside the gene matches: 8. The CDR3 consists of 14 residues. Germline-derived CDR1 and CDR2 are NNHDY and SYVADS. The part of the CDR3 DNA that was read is TGTGCCAGCACTCACAGGGGTAGGGATGCT. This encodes CASTHRGRDA. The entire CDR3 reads CASTHRGRDAEQFF.

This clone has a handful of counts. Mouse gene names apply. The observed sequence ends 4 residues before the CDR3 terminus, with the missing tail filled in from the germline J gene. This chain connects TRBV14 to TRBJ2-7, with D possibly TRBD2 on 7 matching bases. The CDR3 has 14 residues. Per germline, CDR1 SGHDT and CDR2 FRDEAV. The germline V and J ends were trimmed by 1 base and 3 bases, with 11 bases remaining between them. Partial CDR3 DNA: TGTGCCAGCAGTTTCGAGGGGGGCGGCTAT. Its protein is CASSFEGGGY. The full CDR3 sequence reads CASSFEGGGYEQYF. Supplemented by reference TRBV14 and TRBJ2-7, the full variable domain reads EAGVTQSPRYAVLQEGQAVSFWCDPISGHDTLYWYQQPRDQGPQLLVYFRDEAVIDNSQLPSDRFSAVRPKGTNSTLKIQSAKQGDTATYLCASSFEGGGYEQYFGPGTRLTVL.

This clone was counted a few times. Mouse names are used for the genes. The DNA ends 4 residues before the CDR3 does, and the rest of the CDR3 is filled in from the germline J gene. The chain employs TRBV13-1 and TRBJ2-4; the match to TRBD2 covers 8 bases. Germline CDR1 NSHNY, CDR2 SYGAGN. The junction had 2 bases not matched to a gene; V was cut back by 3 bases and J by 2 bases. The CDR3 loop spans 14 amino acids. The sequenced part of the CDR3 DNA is TGTGCCAGCAGTGGCTGGGGGGCTCAAAAC. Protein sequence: CASSGWGAQN. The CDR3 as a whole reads CASSGWGAQNTLYF.

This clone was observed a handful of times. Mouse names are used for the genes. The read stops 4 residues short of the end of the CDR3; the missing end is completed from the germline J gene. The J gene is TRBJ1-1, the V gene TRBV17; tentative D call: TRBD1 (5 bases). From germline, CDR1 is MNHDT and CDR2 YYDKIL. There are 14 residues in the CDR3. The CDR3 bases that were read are TGTGCTAGCAGTAGAGATCCAGGACAAACA. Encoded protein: CASSRDPGQT. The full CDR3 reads CASSRDPGQTEVFF. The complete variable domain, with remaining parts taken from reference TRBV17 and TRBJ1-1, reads DTTVKQNPRYKLARVGKPVNLICSQTMNHDTMYWYQKKPNQAPKLLLFYYDKILNREADTFEKFQSSRPNNSFCSLYIGSAGLEYSAMYLCASSRDPGQTEVFFGKGTRLTVV.

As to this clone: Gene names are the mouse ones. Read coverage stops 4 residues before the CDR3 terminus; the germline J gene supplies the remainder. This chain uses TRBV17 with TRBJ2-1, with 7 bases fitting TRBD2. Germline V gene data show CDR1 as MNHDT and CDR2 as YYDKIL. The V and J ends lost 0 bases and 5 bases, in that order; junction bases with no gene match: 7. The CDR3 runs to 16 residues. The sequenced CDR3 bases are TGTGCTAGCAGTAGAGATTTGCGGGGGGGAAATGCT. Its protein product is CASSRDLRGGNA. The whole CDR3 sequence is CASSRDLRGGNAEQFF.

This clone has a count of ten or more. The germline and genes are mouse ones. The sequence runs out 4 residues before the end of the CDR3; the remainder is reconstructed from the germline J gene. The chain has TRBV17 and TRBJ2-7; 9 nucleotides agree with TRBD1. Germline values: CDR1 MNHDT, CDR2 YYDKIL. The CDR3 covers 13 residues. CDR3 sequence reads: CASRSGTGYEQYF. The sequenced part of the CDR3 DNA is TGTGCTAGCAGATCCGGGACAGGGTAT.

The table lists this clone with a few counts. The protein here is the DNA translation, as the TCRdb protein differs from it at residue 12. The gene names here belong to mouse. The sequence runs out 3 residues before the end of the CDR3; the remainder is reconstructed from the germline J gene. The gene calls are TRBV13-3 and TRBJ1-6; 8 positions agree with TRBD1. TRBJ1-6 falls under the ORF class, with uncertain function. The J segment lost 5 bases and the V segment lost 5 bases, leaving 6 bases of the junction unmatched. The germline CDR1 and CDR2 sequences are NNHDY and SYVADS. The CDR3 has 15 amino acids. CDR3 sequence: CASSGRQGHNSPLYF. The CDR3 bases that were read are TGTGCCAGCAGCGGCCGACAGGGGCATAATTCGCCC.

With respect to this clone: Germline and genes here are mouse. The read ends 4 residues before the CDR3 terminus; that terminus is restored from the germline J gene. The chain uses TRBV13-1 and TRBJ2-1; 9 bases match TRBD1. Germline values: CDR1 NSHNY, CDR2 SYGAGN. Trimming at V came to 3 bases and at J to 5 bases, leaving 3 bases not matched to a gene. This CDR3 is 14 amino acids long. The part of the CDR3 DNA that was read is TGTGCCAGCAGTGTACAGGGGGCCGATGCT. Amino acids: CASSVQGADA. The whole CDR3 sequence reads CASSVQGADAEQFF.

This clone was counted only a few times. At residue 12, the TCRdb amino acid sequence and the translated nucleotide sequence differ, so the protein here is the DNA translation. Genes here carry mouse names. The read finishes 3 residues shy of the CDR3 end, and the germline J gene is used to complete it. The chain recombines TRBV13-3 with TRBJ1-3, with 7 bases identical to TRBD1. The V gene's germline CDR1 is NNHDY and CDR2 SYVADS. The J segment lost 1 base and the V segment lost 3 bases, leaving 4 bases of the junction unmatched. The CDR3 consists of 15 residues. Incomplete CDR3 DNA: TGTGCCAGCAGTGGAGGGGACAGATCTGGAAATACG. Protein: CASSGGDRSGNT. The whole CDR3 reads CASSGGDRSGNTLYF.

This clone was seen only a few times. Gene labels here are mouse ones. The CDR3 region is CTCSAGSGGALAEQFF. The DNA read from the CDR3 is TGCACCTGCAGTGCAGGGTCTGGGGGGGCGCTGGCT. The V call is TRBV1, the J call TRBJ2-1, with 10 bases identical to TRBD2. The read finishes 4 residues shy of the CDR3 end, and the germline J gene is used to complete it. Germline V gene data show CDR1 as NSQYPW and CDR2 as LRSPGD (reference sequence). The CDR3 runs to 16 residues.